The rows below give T cell receptor beta chains drawn from one sample of a study of shared clonotypes between healthy human individuals. TCRdb's copy holds only in-frame clones and misses some; the assay was immunoSEQ multiplex PCR. The sample lists about 960,000 clones; 76% were seen once. Material: memory CD4+ T cells sorted from blood. These receptors all come from a man aged 18 to 29 in good health. Each CDR3 is given with its conserved first and last residue. The order of the fields is V gene, J gene, clone size, D gene, CDR3 protein, CDR3 DNA. D genes are given only for firm matches. Size is stated for part of the rows, as once, few or many counts, or as a class when the clone is expanded.

>TRBV2|TRBJ1-1|-|-
CASRLESTEAFF
TGTGCCAGCAGGTTGGAGTCCACTGAAGCTTTCTTT
>TRBV6-1|TRBJ1-1|-|-
CASSLVGVPLTEAFF
TGTGCCAGCAGTCTAGTCGGGGTCCCCTTAACTGAAGCTTTCTTT
>TRBV5-1|TRBJ1-1|-|-
CASRKTENTEAFF
TGCGCCAGCAGAAAGACGGAGAACACTGAAGCTTTCTTT
>TRBV7-2|TRBJ1-2|-|TRBD1
CASSLEGDRPWGGYTF
TGTGCCAGCAGCTTAGAAGGGGACAGGCCGTGGGGTGGCTACACCTTC
>TRBV4-3|TRBJ2-1|once|-
CASSQRRGSPSENEQFF
TGCGCCAGCAGCCAGCGTCGGGGTAGCCCATCGGAAAATGAGCAGTTCTTC
>TRBV7-9|TRBJ2-7|-|TRBD1
CASSTGQGLYEQYF
TGTGCCAGCAGCACGGGACAGGGTCTCTACGAGCAGTACTTC
>TRBV4-3|TRBJ1-6|-|-
CASSQVRGSPLHF
TGCGCCAGCAGCCAAGTGCGAGGATCACCCCTCCACTTT
>TRBV9|TRBJ2-1|-|-
CASSALSGNPEQFF
TGTGCCAGCAGCGCACTGAGTGGGAACCCAGAGCAGTTCTTC
>TRBV7-3|TRBJ2-5|-|TRBD2
CASSQNSGGYQETQYF
TGTGCCAGCAGCCAGAATAGCGGGGGCTACCAAGAGACCCAGTACTTC
>TRBV5-6|TRBJ1-6|once|-
CASSLVSARNSPLHF
TGTGCCAGCAGCTTGGTGTCAGCTCGTAATTCACCCCTCCACTTT
>TRBV15|TRBJ2-3|-|TRBD2
CATSTRTSDTDTQYF
TGTGCCACCAGTACCCGGACTAGCGACACAGATACGCAGTATTTT